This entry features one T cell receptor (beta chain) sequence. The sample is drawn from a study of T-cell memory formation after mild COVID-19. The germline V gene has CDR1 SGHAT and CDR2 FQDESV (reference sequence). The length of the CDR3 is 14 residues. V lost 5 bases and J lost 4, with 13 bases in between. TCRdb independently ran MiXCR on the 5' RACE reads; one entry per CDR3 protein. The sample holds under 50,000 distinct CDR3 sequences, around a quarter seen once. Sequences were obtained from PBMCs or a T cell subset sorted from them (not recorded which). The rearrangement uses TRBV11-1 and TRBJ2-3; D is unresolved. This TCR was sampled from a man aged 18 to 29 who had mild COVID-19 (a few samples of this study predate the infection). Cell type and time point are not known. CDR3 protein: CASSPRGRADTQYF. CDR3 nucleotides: TGTGCCAGCAGCCCCCGCGGTAGGGCAGATACGCAGTATTTT.